This T cell receptor beta chain was obtained from a study of control samples from healthy donors and cancer patients. Trimming took off 1 base at V and 7 bases at J, with 11 bases between the two ends. The CDR3 loop spans 13 amino acids. The germline CDR1 and CDR2 sequences are SGHAT and FQNNGV. Here immunoSEQ multiplex PCR was the method, and the copy in TCRdb shows in-frame clones only, minus some. Of about 150,000 clones detected, about 94% appear once; the ten largest clones hold around 6.1%. This clone has a single count. Sequences were obtained from blood. The chain has TRBV11-2 and TRBJ2-7; D unresolved. The receptor's source is a man aged 35 to 55 in good health. The CDR3 here is CASSLADPGEQYF. The CDR3 coding sequence is TGTGCCAGCAGCTTAGCCGATCCCGGGGAGCAGTACTTC.